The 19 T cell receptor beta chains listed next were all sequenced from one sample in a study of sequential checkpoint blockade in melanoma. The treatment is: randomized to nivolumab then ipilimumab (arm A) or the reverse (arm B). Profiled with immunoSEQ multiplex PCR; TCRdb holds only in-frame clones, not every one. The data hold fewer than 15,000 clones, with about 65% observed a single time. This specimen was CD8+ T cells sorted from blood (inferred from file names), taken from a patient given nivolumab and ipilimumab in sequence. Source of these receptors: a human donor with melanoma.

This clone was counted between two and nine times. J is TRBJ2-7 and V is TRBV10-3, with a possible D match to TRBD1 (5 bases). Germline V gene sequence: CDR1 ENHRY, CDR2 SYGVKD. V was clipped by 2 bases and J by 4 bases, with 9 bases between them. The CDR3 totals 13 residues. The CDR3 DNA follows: TGTGCCATCAGTGAGAGGGGCCAGTACGAGCAGTACTTC. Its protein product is CAISERGQYEQYF.

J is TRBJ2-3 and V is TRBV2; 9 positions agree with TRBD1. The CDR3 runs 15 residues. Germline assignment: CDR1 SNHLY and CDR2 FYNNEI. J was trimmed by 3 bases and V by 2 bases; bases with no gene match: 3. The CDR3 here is CASSERDRETDTQYF. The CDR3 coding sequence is TGTGCCAGCAGTGAAAGGGACAGGGAAACAGATACGCAGTATTTT.

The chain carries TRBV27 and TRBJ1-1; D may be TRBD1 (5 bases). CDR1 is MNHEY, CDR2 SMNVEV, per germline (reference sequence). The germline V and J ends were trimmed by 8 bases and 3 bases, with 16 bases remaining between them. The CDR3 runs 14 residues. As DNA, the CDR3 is TGTGCCAGCGGAGGCGGGGGGAGGGACACTGAAGCTTTCTTT. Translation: CASGGGGRDTEAFF.

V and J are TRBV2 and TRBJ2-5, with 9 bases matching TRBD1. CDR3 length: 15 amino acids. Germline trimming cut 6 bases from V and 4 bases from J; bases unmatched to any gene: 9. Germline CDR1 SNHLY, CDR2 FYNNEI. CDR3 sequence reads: CASSQGQGIPETQYF. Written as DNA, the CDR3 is TGTGCCAGCAGCCAAGGACAGGGGATCCCAGAGACCCAGTACTTC. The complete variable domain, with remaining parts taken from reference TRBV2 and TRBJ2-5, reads EPEVTQTPSHQVTQMGQEVILRCVPISNHLYFYWYRQILGQKVEFLVSFYNNEISEKSEIFDDQFSVERPDGSNFTLKIRSTKLEDSAMYFCASSQGQGIPETQYFGPGTRLLVL.

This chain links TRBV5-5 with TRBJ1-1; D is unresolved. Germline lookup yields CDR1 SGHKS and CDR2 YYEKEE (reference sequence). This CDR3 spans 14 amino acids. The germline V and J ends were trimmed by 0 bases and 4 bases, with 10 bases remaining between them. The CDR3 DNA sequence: TGTGCCAGCAGCTTGGTGGGCACACCCACTGAAGCTTTCTTT. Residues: CASSLVGTPTEAFF.

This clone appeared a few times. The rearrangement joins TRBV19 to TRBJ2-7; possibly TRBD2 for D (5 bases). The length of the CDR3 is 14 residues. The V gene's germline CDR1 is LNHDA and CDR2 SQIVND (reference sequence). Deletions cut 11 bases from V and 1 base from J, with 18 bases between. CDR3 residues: CAASKAPGSYEQYF. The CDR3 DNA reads TGTGCCGCTTCGAAGGCCCCGGGGTCCTACGAGCAGTACTTC. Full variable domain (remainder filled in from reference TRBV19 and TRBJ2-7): DGGITQSPKYLFRKEGQNVTLSCEQNLNHDAMYWYRQDPGQGLRLIYYSQIVNDFQKGDIAEGYSVSREKKESFPLTVTSAQKNPTAFYLCAASKAPGSYEQYFGPGTRLTVT.

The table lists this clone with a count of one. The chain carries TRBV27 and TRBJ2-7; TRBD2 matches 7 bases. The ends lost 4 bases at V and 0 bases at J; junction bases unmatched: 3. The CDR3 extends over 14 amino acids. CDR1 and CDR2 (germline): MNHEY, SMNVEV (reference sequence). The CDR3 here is CASSWGGISYEQYF. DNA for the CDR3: TGTGCCAGCAGTTGGGGGGGTATCTCCTACGAGCAGTACTTC.

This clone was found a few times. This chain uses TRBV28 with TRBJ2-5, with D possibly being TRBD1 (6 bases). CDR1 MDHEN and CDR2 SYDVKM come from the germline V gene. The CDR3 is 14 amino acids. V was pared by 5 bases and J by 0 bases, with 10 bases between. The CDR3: CASSQRDNQETQYF. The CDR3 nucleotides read TGTGCCAGCAGTCAACGGGACAACCAAGAGACCCAGTACTTC.

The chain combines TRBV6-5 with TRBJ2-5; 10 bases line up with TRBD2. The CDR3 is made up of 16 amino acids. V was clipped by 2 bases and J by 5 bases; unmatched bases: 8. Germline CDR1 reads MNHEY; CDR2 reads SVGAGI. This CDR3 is CASSYLAGASWETQYF. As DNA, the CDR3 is TGTGCCAGCAGTTACCTAGCGGGGGCCTCCTGGGAGACCCAGTACTTC.

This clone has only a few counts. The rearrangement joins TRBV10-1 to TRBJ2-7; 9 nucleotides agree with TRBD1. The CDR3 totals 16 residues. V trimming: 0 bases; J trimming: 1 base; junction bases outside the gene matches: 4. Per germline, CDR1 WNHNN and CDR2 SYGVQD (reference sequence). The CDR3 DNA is TGCGCCAGCAGTGAGTCGAGGGACAGGGCGTCCTACGAGCAGTACTTC. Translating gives CASSESRDRASYEQYF.

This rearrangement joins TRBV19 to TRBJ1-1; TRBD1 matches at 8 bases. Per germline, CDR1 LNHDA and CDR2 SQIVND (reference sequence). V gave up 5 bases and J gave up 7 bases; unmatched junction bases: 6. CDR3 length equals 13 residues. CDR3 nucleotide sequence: TGTGCCAGTAGTGTGACAGGGGTCCATGAAGCTTTCTTT. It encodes CASSVTGVHEAFF.

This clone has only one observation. CDR3: CASSLIAGGGYNEQFF. DNA for the CDR3: TGTGCCAGCAGTTTAATAGCGGGAGGTGGCTACAATGAGCAGTTCTTC. The gene calls are TRBV27 and TRBJ2-1; TRBD2 agrees at 10 bases. This CDR3 contains 16 residues. CDR1 and CDR2 from the germline V gene are MNHEY and SMNVEV (reference sequence). The V segment lost 2 bases and the J segment 3 bases; nucleotides outside the gene matches: 4.

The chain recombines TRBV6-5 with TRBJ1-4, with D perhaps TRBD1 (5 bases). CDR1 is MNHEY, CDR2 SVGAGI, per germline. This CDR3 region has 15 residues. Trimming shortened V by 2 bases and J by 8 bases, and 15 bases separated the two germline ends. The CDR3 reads CASSYTRQGKEKLFF. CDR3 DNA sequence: TGTGCCAGCAGTTACACCCGGCAGGGTAAGGAAAAACTGTTTTTT.

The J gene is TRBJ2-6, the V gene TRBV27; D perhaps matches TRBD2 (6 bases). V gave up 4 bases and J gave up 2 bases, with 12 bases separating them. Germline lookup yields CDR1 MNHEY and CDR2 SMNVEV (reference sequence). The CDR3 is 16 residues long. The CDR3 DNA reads TGTGCCAGCAGTTCGGGGGTTCAAACTGGGGCCAACGTCCTGACTTTC. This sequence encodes CASSSGVQTGANVLTF. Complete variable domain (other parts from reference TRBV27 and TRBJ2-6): EAQVTQNPRYLITVTGKKLTVTCSQNMNHEYMSWYRQDPGLGLRQIYYSMNVEVTDKGDVPEGYKVSRKEKRNFPLILESPSPNQTSLYFCASSSGVQTGANVLTFGAGSRLTVL.

CDR3 nucleotides: TGTGCCAGCAGTGAACGGCGGGACAGGGGTCTACGAGGGCAGTACTTC. As protein: CASSERRDRGLRGQYF. V and J are TRBV2 and TRBJ2-7; 10 bases line up with TRBD1. The CDR3 runs 16 residues. V gave up 2 bases and J gave up 9 bases; unmatched junction bases: 13. CDR1 is SNHLY, CDR2 FYNNEI, per germline.

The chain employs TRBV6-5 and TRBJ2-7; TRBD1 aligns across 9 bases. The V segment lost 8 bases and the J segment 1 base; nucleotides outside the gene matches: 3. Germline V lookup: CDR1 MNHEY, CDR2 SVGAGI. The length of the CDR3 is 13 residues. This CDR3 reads CASEGTGSYEQYF. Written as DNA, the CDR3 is TGTGCCAGCGAAGGGACAGGGTCCTACGAGCAGTACTTC.

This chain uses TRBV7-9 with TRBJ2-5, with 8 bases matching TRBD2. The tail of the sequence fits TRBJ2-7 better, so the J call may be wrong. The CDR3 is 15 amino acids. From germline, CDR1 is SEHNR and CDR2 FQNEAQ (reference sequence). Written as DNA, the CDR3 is TGTGCCAGCAGCTTAGGGAGGGCTAGCGGGTACGAGCAGTACTTC. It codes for CASSLGRASGYEQYF.

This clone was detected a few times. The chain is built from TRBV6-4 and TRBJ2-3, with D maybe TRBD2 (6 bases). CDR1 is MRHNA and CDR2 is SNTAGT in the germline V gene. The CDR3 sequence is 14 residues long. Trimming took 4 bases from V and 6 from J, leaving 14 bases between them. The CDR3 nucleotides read TGTGCCAGCAGTGCGGGAGTAGGGGAGGATACGCAGTATTTT. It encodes CASSAGVGEDTQYF.

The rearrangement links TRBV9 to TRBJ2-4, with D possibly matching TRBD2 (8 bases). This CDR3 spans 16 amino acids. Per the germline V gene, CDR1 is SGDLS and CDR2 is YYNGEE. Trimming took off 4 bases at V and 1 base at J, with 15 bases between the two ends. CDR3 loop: CASSPREGAAKNIQYF. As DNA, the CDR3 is TGTGCCAGCAGCCCTCGGGAGGGGGCGGCCAAAAACATTCAGTACTTC.